One TCR beta chain is described in this entry. The CDR3 length is 16 residues. Germline CDR1 is MNHNS and CDR2 is SASEGT. V shed 6 bases, J shed 6 bases, and the junction held 11 bases outside the gene matches. This entry comes from a study of Graves' ophthalmopathy and Graves' hyperthyroidism. Study as a whole: Peripheral blood sampling preceded any treatment and occurred at initial diagnosis.

RNA transcripts were the source from which TCR beta CDR3 regions were amplified. RT-PCR in the first round used HTBI primers; a second-round multiplex PCR followed. TCRdb independently ran MiXCR on the multiplex PCR reads; one entry per CDR3 protein. Here the sample spans under 250,000 distinct CDR3 sequences, approximately 21% being singletons. V gene TRBV6-1 combines with J gene TRBJ2-2; 9 positions match TRBD1. The specimen was peripheral blood. The sequence was collected from a woman aged 50 to 60 with Graves' ophthalmopathy. Written as DNA, the CDR3 is TGTGCCAGCAGCTCGGGACAGGGCGTGAAATCCGGGGAGCTGTTTTTT. This sequence encodes CASSSGQGVKSGELFF.